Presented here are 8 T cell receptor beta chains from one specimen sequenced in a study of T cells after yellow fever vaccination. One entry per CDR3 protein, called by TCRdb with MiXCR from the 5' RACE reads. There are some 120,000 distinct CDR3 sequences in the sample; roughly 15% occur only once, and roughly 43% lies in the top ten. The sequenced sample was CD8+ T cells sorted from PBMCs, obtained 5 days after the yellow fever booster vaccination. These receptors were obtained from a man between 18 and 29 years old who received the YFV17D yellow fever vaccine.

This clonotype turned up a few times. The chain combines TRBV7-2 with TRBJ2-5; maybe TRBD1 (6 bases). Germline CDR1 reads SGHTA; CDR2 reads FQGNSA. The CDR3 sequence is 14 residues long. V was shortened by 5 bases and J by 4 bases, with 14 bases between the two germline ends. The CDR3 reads CASSAPTGAETQYF. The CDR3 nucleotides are TGTGCCAGCAGCGCCCCGACAGGTGCAGAGACCCAGTACTTC.

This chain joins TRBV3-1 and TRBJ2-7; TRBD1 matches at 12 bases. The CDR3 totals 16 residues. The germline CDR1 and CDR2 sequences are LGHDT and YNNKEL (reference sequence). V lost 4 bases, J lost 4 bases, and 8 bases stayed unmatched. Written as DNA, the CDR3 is TGTGCCAGCAGCCCCTGGGGGACAGGGGGCGAGTACGAGCAGTACTTC. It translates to CASSPWGTGGEYEQYF.

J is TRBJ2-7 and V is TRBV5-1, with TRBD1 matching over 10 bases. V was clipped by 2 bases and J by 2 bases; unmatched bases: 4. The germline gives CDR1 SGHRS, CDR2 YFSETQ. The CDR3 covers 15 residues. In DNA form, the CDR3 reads TGCGCCAGCAGCTTAGGACAGGGGGGTACCTACGAGCAGTACGTC. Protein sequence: CASSLGQGGTYEQYV.

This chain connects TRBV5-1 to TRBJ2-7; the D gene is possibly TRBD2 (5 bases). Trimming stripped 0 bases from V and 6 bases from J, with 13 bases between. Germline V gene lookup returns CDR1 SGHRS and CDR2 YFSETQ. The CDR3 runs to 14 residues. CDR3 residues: CASSLAPGSGEQYV. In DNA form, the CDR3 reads TGCGCCAGCAGCTTGGCGCCGGGATCGGGCGAGCAGTACGTC.

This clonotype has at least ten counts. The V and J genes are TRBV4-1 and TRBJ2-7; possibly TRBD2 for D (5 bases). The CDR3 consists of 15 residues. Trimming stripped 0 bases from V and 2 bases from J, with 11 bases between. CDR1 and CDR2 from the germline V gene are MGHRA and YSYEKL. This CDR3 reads CASSQDPSRTYEQYF. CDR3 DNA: TGCGCCAGCAGCCAAGATCCTAGCAGAACCTACGAGCAGTACTTC.

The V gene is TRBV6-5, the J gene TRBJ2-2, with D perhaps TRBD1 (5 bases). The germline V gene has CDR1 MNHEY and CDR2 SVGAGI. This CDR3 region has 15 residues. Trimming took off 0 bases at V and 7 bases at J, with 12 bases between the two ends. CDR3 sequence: CASSYSQGDIGELFF. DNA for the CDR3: TGTGCCAGCAGTTACTCGCAGGGCGACATCGGGGAGCTGTTTTTT.

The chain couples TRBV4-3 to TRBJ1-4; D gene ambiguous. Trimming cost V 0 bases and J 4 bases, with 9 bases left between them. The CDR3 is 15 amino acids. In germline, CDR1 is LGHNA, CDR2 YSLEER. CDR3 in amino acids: CASSQDPGVNEKLFF. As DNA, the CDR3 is TGCGCCAGCAGCCAAGATCCAGGAGTTAATGAAAAACTGTTTTTT.

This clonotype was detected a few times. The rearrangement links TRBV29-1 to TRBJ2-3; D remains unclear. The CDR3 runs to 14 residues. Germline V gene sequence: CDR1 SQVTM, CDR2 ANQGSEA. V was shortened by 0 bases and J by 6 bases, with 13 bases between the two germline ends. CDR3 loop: CSVEEPGLGDTQYF. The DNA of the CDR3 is TGCAGCGTTGAAGAGCCGGGCCTTGGGGATACGCAGTATTTT.